These T cell receptor beta chains were read from a single sample in a study of post-analysis software for immune sequencing data. TCRdb reanalysed the PCR reads using MiXCR and keeps one entry per CDR3 protein. The sample shows some 700,000 distinct CDR3 sequences, over 45% of them seen only once. The sample consisted of blood. The source of these receptors is a girl aged 2 to 10 with multiple sclerosis. Both conserved end residues are part of each CDR3. Fields, in order: CDR3 DNA, CDR3 protein, D gene, clone size, V gene, J gene. D genes are given only for firm matches. Clone size, where shown, is once, few, many, or a class for clones that have expanded.

TGCGCCAGCAGCACTGCTAGCGGGTCGAACAATGAGCAGTTCTTC	CASSTASGSNNEQFF	TRBD2	few	TRBV5-1	TRBJ2-1
TGCAGTGCACACCTCGACGTTAGCTCCTACAATGAGCAGTTCTTC	CSAHLDVSSYNEQFF	.	.	TRBV20-1	TRBJ2-1
TGTGCCAGCAGTCCTTACAGGGGGCAGACCTATGGCTACACCTTC	CASSPYRGQTYGYTF	TRBD1	.	TRBV6-2/TRBV6-3	TRBJ1-2
TGTGCCTGGGCCGGGCCCGGACGCGATGAGCAGTTCTTC	CAWAGPGRDEQFF	.	.	TRBV30	TRBJ2-1
TGCAGCGTTGTCAGTCACGTCTATGGCTACACCTTC	CSVVSHVYGYTF	.	few	TRBV29-1	TRBJ1-2
TGTGCCAGCAGTTTAGGGGATCAGTATTTT	CASSLGDQYF	.	.	TRBV12-3/TRBV12-4	TRBJ2-3
TGCGCCAGCAGTGAAGACCACGCCTACAATGAGCAGTTCTTC	CASSEDHAYNEQFF	.	few	TRBV10-2	TRBJ2-1
TGTGCCTGGAGTGTAAGGCCGTCCGTCGGGTCTGGCTACACCTTC	CAWSVRPSVGSGYTF	.	.	TRBV30	TRBJ1-2
TGCAGCGTTCAGATCATTCCCCCCCCTGATGAGCAGTTCTTC	CSVQIIPPPDEQFF	.	.	TRBV29-1	TRBJ2-1
TGTGCCAGCAGCTTAGCCTCCGGGCCGCGAACTGAAGCTTTCTTT	CASSLASGPRTEAFF	.	once	TRBV11-2	TRBJ1-1
TGCAGCGTCGGGGGTGAAAAACTGTTTTTT	CSVGGEKLFF	.	.	TRBV29-1	TRBJ1-4
TGTGCCAGCAGCATCGGCCGTTATACCCAGCAGTACTTC	CASSIGRYTQQYF	.	.	TRBV12-3/TRBV12-4	TRBJ2-5
TGCGCCAGCAGCCAAGGGGGCGCAGATTATTCACCCCTCCACTTT	CASSQGGADYSPLHF	.	.	TRBV4-3	TRBJ1-6
TGTGCCAGCAGCCTAGGGACTAGCGGGGACTCCTACGAGCAGTACTTC	CASSLGTSGDSYEQYF	TRBD2	few	TRBV5-6	TRBJ2-7
TGCGCCAGCAGCCCATTTCCAGGGGAGGGCCAAAGGAATGAGCAGTTCTTC	CASSPFPGEGQRNEQFF	.	once	TRBV4-1	TRBJ2-1
TGTGCCAGCAGCCCGCCGGGACAGGCCAGGCGCCTCTACGAGCAGTACTTC	CASSPPGQARRLYEQYF	TRBD1	few	TRBV7-9	TRBJ2-7
TGCGCCAGCAGCTTGGCCCTAGCGGGGTTCACAGATACGCAGTATTTT	CASSLALAGFTDTQYF	TRBD2	.	TRBV5-1	TRBJ2-3
TGTGCCACCAGCAGAGATCGGGACATATATGGCTACACCTTC	CATSRDRDIYGYTF	.	.	TRBV15	TRBJ1-2
TGCAGTGCTGAGGCAGCTACCGGGGGGGCCGGTACGCAGTATTTT	CSAEAATGGAGTQYF	TRBD2	.	TRBV20-1	TRBJ2-3
TGCGCCAGCAGTTGGGGACAGGCGGGTATCCAAAACATTCAGTACTTC	CASSWGQAGIQNIQYF	TRBD1	.	TRBV5-1	TRBJ2-4
TGTGCCAGCAGTGCCGGGTCCTACAATCAGCCCCAGCATTTT	CASSAGSYNQPQHF	.	.	TRBV6-6	TRBJ1-5
TGTGCCAGCTCACCAACTTCAGACAAGACGGATGGCTACACCTTC	CASSPTSDKTDGYTF	.	.	TRBV18	TRBJ1-2
TGCGCCAGCAGCCGGGACCAGGGGAGGAACGAGCAGTACTTC	CASSRDQGRNEQYF	.	.	TRBV5-1	TRBJ2-7
TGTGCCAGCAGACGCGACAGGGACTCCCCTGAAGCTTTCTTT	CASRRDRDSPEAFF	TRBD1	.	TRBV12-3/TRBV12-4	TRBJ1-1
TGTGCCAGCAGTTTAAGGGGGCTTGATGGCTACACCTTC	CASSLRGLDGYTF	TRBD1	few	TRBV12-3/TRBV12-4	TRBJ1-2
TGTGCCACCAGCAGAGATCCAGGGGTCTACAATGAGCAGTTCTTC	CATSRDPGVYNEQFF	.	.	TRBV15	TRBJ2-1
TGTGCCAGCAGCGTGGTAGGGGGAAGCACAGATACGCAGTATTTT	CASSVVGGSTDTQYF	.	.	TRBV9	TRBJ2-3
TGTGCCAGCAGCGTAGGGGGGGGAAAGGACGAGCAGTACTTC	CASSVGGGKDEQYF	TRBD2	.	TRBV9	TRBJ2-7
TGCGCCAGCAGCGTGAGCGGGGGGGCCGGAGAGACCCAGTACTTC	CASSVSGGAGETQYF	TRBD2	.	TRBV5-1	TRBJ2-5